This is a list of T cell receptor beta chains from one sample in a study of cytomegalovirus exposure and HLA in healthy donors. The protocol was immunoSEQ multiplex PCR, while the TCRdb copy is restricted to in-frame clones and leaves out a portion. This table has some 130,000 clones, roughly three quarters appearing once. Sample: PBMCs. These receptors were obtained from a man younger than 40 in good health and CMV-seronegative. The CDR3 runs from the conserved cysteine through the conserved F or W. The D gene is left open where the match is weak. Clone size, where shown, is once, few, many, or a class for clones that have expanded.

V gene	clone size	D gene	J gene	CDR3 DNA	CDR3 protein
TRBV5-1	NA	TRBD1	TRBJ1-2	TGCGCCAGCAGCTGGGTAGGTGGGACAGGGCCACCTAACTATGGCTACACCTTC	CASSWVGGTGPPNYGYTF
TRBV5-6	few	NA	TRBJ1-5	TGTGCCAGCAGCTTGAGGGGGCAGCCCCAGCATTTT	CASSLRGQPQHF
TRBV5-1	NA	TRBD2	TRBJ2-7	TGCGCCAGCAGCGAGGGACTAGCGCATTACGAGCAGTACTTC	CASSEGLAHYEQYF
TRBV6-6	NA	NA	TRBJ2-6	TGTGCCAGCAGTCTGGACTCGGAAGCCAACGTCCTGACTTTC	CASSLDSEANVLTF
TRBV5-6	NA	NA	TRBJ2-7	TGTGCCAGCAGCTTCGAGCCCGGCGAGCAGTACTTC	CASSFEPGEQYF
TRBV29-1	NA	NA	TRBJ1-1	TGCAGCGTTGGCAGGGACACAGTGAACACTGAAGCTTTCTTT	CSVGRDTVNTEAFF
TRBV5-6	NA	TRBD2	TRBJ2-7	TGTGCCAGCAGCTCGGGGACTAGCGGGTTTTGGTACTTC	CASSSGTSGFWYF
TRBV6-6	few	TRBD1	TRBJ2-7	TGTGCCAGCTTAGGACAGGGATCCCACGAGCAGTACTTC	CASLGQGSHEQYF
TRBV7-9	NA	NA	TRBJ2-3	TGTGCCAGCAGCTTAGCGACGTCGGGGTACACAGATACGCAGTATTTT	CASSLATSGYTDTQYF
TRBV5-1	NA	NA	TRBJ1-1	TGCGCCAGCAGCACATACTCAGGGGACCCTGAAGCTTTCTTT	CASSTYSGDPEAFF
TRBV5-4	NA	TRBD1	TRBJ1-2	TGTGCCAGCAGTACACAGGGGTCTAACTATGGCTACACCTTC	CASSTQGSNYGYTF
TRBV15	NA	NA	TRBJ2-5	TGTGCCACTTCCTCGGGCGGGGTATGGGGCCAAGAGACCCAGTACTTC	CATSSGGVWGQETQYF
TRBV11-2	NA	TRBD2	TRBJ2-7	TGTGCCAGCGCCCTGGGGCTAGCGGCTCCCTACGAGCAGTACTTC	CASALGLAAPYEQYF
TRBV9	NA	TRBD2	TRBJ2-7	TGTGCCAGCAGCCCCCGGACTAGCGGGAGCTCCTACGAGCAGTACTTC	CASSPRTSGSSYEQYF
TRBV5-4	few	TRBD1	TRBJ1-1	TGTGCCAGCAGCTTCAGGGGGGATGACACTGAAGCTTTCTTT	CASSFRGDDTEAFF
TRBV4-1	NA	NA	TRBJ2-7	TGCGCCAGCAGCCTACCCTCATCCTCGGGAGAGCAGTACTTC	CASSLPSSSGEQYF
TRBV6-1	NA	TRBD1	TRBJ2-5	TGTGCCAGCAGTGAAGCTCAGGGGGAAGAGACCCAGTACTTC	CASSEAQGEETQYF
TRBV11-2	NA	NA	TRBJ2-3	TGTGCCAGCAGCTCGAGCCCAGGGGGGACTAGCACAGATACGCAGTATTTT	CASSSSPGGTSTDTQYF
TRBV5-6	NA	TRBD1	TRBJ1-1	TGTGCCAGCAGCTTACCCGGGACAGGGAACACTGAAGCTTTCTTT	CASSLPGTGNTEAFF
TRBV20-1	NA	TRBD2	TRBJ2-1	TGCAGTGCTCCGGGGGAGGGGGAGCAGTTCTTC	CSAPGEGEQFF
TRBV30	once	NA	TRBJ1-1	TGTGCCTGGACCCCCCTCGGAGTAGAAGCTTTCTTT	CAWTPLGVEAFF
TRBV6-5	NA	TRBD1	TRBJ1-5	TGTGCCAGCAGTCCCTCTTGGACAGGCAGTGGGCGCCAGCATTTT	CASSPSWTGSGRQHF
TRBV18	few	TRBD1	TRBJ1-1	TGTGCCAGCTCGCAGAACCTACAGGGGTTTGAAGCTTTCTTT	CASSQNLQGFEAFF
TRBV19	NA	TRBD2	TRBJ2-7	TGTGCCAGTAGTATCCAACTAGCGGAAGGGGGCTACGAGCAGTACTTC	CASSIQLAEGGYEQYF
TRBV5-1	NA	TRBD2	TRBJ2-3	TGCGCCAGCAGCGCTAGCGGGTCTAGCACAGATACGCAGTATTTT	CASSASGSSTDTQYF
TRBV10-2	NA	NA	TRBJ1-1	TGCGCCAGCAGTGTCGCGGGGATGGGCACTGAAGCTTTCTTT	CASSVAGMGTEAFF
TRBV25-1	NA	NA	TRBJ1-2	TGTGCCAGCAGTGCGATTGGCAGCTATGGCTACACCTTC	CASSAIGSYGYTF
TRBV5-1	NA	NA	TRBJ2-1	TGCGCCAGCAGCTTAGCCCCTAGTGATGAGCAGTTCTTC	CASSLAPSDEQFF
TRBV5-1	NA	TRBD2	TRBJ2-1	TGCGCCAGCAGCGGATCGGCGGGAGGGTCTGGCCATGAGCAGTTCTTC	CASSGSAGGSGHEQFF
TRBV30	few	NA	TRBJ2-5	TGTGCCTGGAGTTCAGGAGAGACCCAGTACTTC	CAWSSGETQYF
TRBV27	NA	TRBD2	TRBJ2-5	TGTGCCAGCAGTTTTAGCGGGAGCTTCGAAGGGACCCAGTACTTC	CASSFSGSFEGTQYF
TRBV11-2	NA	NA	TRBJ1-5	TGTGCCAGCAGTCTAGGAAGATGGGGCAATCAGCCCCAGCATTTT	CASSLGRWGNQPQHF
TRBV7-9	NA	NA	TRBJ1-4	TGTGCCAGCAGCTTAGGTCGGGGAGATAATGAAAAACTGTTTTTT	CASSLGRGDNEKLFF
TRBV4-1	NA	TRBD1	TRBJ1-3	TGCGCCAGCAGCCTCCTTGGGACAGGAGACGGAAACACCATATATTTT	CASSLLGTGDGNTIYF
TRBV9	NA	TRBD2	TRBJ2-1	TGTGCCAGCCGGGGGGTACCTGGCAATGAGCAGTTCTTC	CASRGVPGNEQFF
TRBV5-1	NA	TRBD1	TRBJ2-7	TGCGCCAGCAGCTGGGCCCCGAAGGGACAGGGGGCCGTTGGGCCCTACGAGCAGTACTTC	CASSWAPKGQGAVGPYEQYF
TRBV28	NA	NA	TRBJ2-7	TGTGCCAGCAGTTTTGCAGGGGTCTACGAGCAGTACTTC	CASSFAGVYEQYF
TRBV2	few	TRBD1	TRBJ1-1	TGTGCCAGCACGGGACAGGGGAACACTGAAGCTTTCTTT	CASTGQGNTEAFF
TRBV27	NA	TRBD1	TRBJ2-7	TGTGCCAGCAGTTTTGCCAGGGGGACCTACGAGCAGTACTTC	CASSFARGTYEQYF
TRBV7-3	NA	NA	TRBJ2-3	TGTGCCAGCAGTCCCAGCCGCGGGTCGGATACGCAGTATTTT	CASSPSRGSDTQYF
TRBV4-1	NA	TRBD2	TRBJ2-5	TGCGCCAGCATCCGTGAACGGAGAATCCTAGCGGGGGCTGGGGAGACCCAGTACTTC	CASIRERRILAGAGETQYF
TRBV10-3	few	TRBD1	TRBJ1-1	TGTGCCATCATCGCCGGACAGGGGGCCACTGAAGCTTTCTTT	CAIIAGQGATEAFF
TRBV15	NA	TRBD2	TRBJ2-7	TGTGCCACCAGCAGAGAAGGGCTAGCGGGAGGGTCAGACGAGCAGTACTTC	CATSREGLAGGSDEQYF
TRBV5-1	NA	TRBD2	TRBJ2-7	TGCGCCAGCAGCTTGGCAGGGACTAGCGGTAGATACGAGCAGTACTTC	CASSLAGTSGRYEQYF
TRBV9	NA	NA	TRBJ1-4	TGTGCCACACGCCCGGAGGGGTTGGGTGAAAAACTGTTTTTT	CATRPEGLGEKLFF
TRBV10-3	few	TRBD1	TRBJ2-1	TGTGCCATCAGGGGACAGAGCTACAATGAGCAGTTCTTC	CAIRGQSYNEQFF
TRBV6-5	NA	TRBD2	TRBJ2-7	TGTGCCAGCAGTTATAGAAGGACTAGCCCATCCTACGAGCAGTACTTC	CASSYRRTSPSYEQYF
TRBV29-1	NA	NA	TRBJ2-5	TGCAGCGCTACTTCAGGGTGGGAGACCCAGTACTTC	CSATSGWETQYF